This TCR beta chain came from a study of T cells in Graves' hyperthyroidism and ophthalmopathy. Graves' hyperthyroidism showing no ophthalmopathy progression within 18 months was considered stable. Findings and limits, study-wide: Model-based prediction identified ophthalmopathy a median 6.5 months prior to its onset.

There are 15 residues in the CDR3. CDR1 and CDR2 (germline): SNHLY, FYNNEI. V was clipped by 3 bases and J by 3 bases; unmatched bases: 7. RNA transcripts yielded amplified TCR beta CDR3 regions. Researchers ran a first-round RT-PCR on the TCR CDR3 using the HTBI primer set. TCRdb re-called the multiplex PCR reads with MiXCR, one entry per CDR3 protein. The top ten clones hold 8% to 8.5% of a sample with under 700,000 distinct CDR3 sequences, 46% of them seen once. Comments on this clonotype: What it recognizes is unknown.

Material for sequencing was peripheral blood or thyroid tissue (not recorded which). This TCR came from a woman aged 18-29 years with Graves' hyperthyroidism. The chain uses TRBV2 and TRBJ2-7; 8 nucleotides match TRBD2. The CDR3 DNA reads TGTGCCAGCAGTGAGCTAGCGGGTTCTCACTACGAGCAGTACTTC. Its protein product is CASSELAGSHYEQYF.